A selection of T cell receptor beta chains follows, all from one sample in a study of regulatory T cells in long-lasting Graves disease. TCRdb ran MiXCR on the multiplex PCR reads and lists one entry per CDR3 protein. The table shows more than 350,000 distinct CDR3 sequences, with around a fifth occurring only once. The source material was peripheral blood mononuclear cells (PBMCs), sampled when the disease was refractory, from a patient treated with antithyroid drugs. The source of these receptors is a female donor with Graves disease. CDR3s include the opening cysteine and the closing phenylalanine or tryptophan. Each record gives: clone size, D gene, V gene, J gene, CDR3 protein, CDR3 DNA. The D gene is left open where the match is weak. Some rows mark clone size as missing; the rest say once, few, many or name a class of expanded clone.

few	-	TRBV19	TRBJ1-5	CASSRQYSNQPQHF	TGTGCCAGTAGCCGACAGTATAGCAATCAGCCCCAGCATTTT
-	-	TRBV2	TRBJ2-3	CASSKRDTSGGTQYF	TGTGCCAGCTCCAAGCGGGACACCTCCGGAGGAACGCAGTATTTT
many	-	TRBV6-1	TRBJ1-5	CASSHIRGFARQPQHF	TGTGCCAGCAGTCACATCAGGGGCTTTGCACGTCAGCCCCAGCATTTT
few	TRBD1	TRBV2	TRBJ2-1	CASSFKTGTGAMNEQFF	TGTGCCAGCAGCTTCAAGACCGGGACAGGGGCGATGAATGAGCAGTTCTTC
few	-	TRBV27	TRBJ2-7	CASGDGTYEQYF	TGTGCCAGTGGAGACGGGACCTACGAGCAGTACTTC
few	-	TRBV6-1	TRBJ2-5	CASSSRAEPAQTQYF	TGTGCCAGCAGCTCCAGGGCGGAACCCGCCCAGACCCAGTACTTC
few	TRBD1	TRBV4-1	TRBJ2-4	CASSRLSGTGGGNIQYF	TGCGCCAGCAGCCGCCTTTCCGGGACAGGAGGTGGAAACATTCAGTACTTC
few	-	TRBV30	TRBJ1-1	CAWSAGGGTEAFF	TGTGCCTGGAGTGCCGGGGGAGGAACTGAAGCTTTCTTT
many	-	TRBV28	TRBJ1-4	CASKRGDEKLFF	TGTGCCAGCAAACGGGGCGATGAAAAACTGTTTTTT
many	-	TRBV29-1	TRBJ2-5	CSVVSGQETQYF	TGCAGCGTTGTTTCGGGGCAAGAGACCCAGTACTTC
-	-	TRBV29-1	TRBJ1-2	CSVEEDGRGGYTF	TGCAGCGTTGAGGAGGACGGCCGGGGAGGCTACACCTTC
many	TRBD2	TRBV6-2/TRBV6-3	TRBJ2-7	CASSYASGSYEQYF	TGTGCCAGCAGTTACGCTAGCGGCTCCTACGAGCAGTACTTC
once	-	TRBV5-1	TRBJ2-7	CASSLEVSNYEQYF	TGCGCCAGCAGCTTGGAGGTCAGCAACTACGAGCAGTACTTC
few	-	TRBV4-1	TRBJ1-3	CASSQTGWGNTIYF	TGCGCCAGCAGCCAAACAGGGTGGGGAAACACCATATATTTT
-	-	TRBV5-8	TRBJ2-7	CASNLGEQYF	TGTGCCAGCAACCTGGGAGAGCAGTACTTC
-	-	TRBV20-1	TRBJ2-5	CSAMGQAGGFQETQYF	TGCAGTGCTATGGGACAGGCGGGAGGGTTCCAAGAGACCCAGTACTTC
-	-	TRBV30	TRBJ2-7	CAWGPMNEQYF	TGTGCCTGGGGACCTATGAACGAGCAGTACTTC
-	-	TRBV5-5	TRBJ2-2	CASSPLPLPDSTGELFF	TGTGCCAGCAGCCCACTTCCCCTACCGGACAGCACCGGGGAGCTGTTTTTT
-	TRBD1	TRBV29-1	TRBJ2-7	CSVRTGKSYEQYF	TGCAGCGTTCGGACAGGGAAATCCTACGAGCAGTACTTC
few	-	TRBV24-1	TRBJ2-2	CATSESPRDTGELFF	TGTGCCACCAGTGAATCCCCGAGGGACACCGGGGAGCTGTTTTTT
-	TRBD1	TRBV15	TRBJ1-5	CATSRDQVSGGLSQPQHF	TGTGCCACCAGCAGAGATCAAGTTTCAGGGGGCTTAAGTCAGCCCCAGCATTTT
-	-	TRBV28	TRBJ2-1	CASSRVNEQFF	TGTGCCAGCAGTAGAGTTAATGAGCAGTTCTTC